The text below deals with one T cell receptor (beta chain). The authors ran a second PCR of about 6 to 12 cycles using a sample-barcoded 5' primer and a J-beta primer mix. TCRdb used MiXCR to reprocess the 5' RACE reads, holding one entry per CDR3 protein. Found here are roughly 1.4 million distinct CDR3 sequences, approximately 60% of them singletons; the top ten hold under 8.5%. This record comes from a study of blood T cells in healthy people across ages. This CDR3 is built from 15 residues. Trimming removed 4 bases from V and 4 bases from J, with 14 bases in between. Sequenced: blood. This receptor was obtained from a man aged 18 to 35 in good health. The chain carries TRBV12-3 or TRBV12-4 and TRBJ2-1; tentative D call: TRBD2 (5 bases). Here the CDR3 reads CASSWGVGEYNEQFF. In nucleotides, the CDR3 is TGTGCCAGCAGTTGGGGAGTGGGAGAATACAATGAGCAGTTCTTC.